The 30 T cell receptor beta chains below come from one sample, sequenced in a study of regulatory T cells in long-lasting Graves disease. To make TCR beta libraries, researchers used iRepertoire HTBI primers and Arm-PCR of CDR3 regions. TCRdb called the multiplex PCR reads again in MiXCR, with one record for every CDR3 protein. The profile shows 600,000 to 650,000 distinct CDR3 sequences, around 17% of them singletons. Regarding time point: newly diagnosed GD, antithyroid drugs for less than 3 months. RNA extracted from PBMCs served as the sequencing template. The data also belong to a second study, concerning T cells in Graves' hyperthyroidism and ophthalmopathy.

The material sequenced was peripheral blood mononuclear cells (PBMCs), taken at new diagnosis, from a patient treated with antithyroid drugs. These receptors were obtained from a woman in her thirties with Graves disease.

This clonotype was seen more than once but under ten times. The chain carries TRBV20-1 and TRBJ2-4; TRBD1 agrees at 7 bases. CDR1 is DFQATT and CDR2 is SNEGSKA in the germline V gene (reference sequence). The CDR3 has 14 residues. Germline trimming cut 3 bases from V and 0 bases from J; bases unmatched to any gene: 2. CDR3 coding DNA: TGCAGTGCTAGGAGGGGGCTAGCCAAAAACATTCAGTACTTC. Its protein is CSARRGLAKNIQYF.

This clonotype was seen more than once but under ten times. The J gene is TRBJ2-2, the V gene TRBV5-1; perhaps TRBD2 as D (5 bases). Germline V gene data show CDR1 as SGHRS and CDR2 as YFSETQ. Trimming removed 0 bases from V and 7 bases from J, with 10 bases in between. The CDR3 loop spans 14 amino acids. As DNA, the CDR3 is TGCGCCAGCAGCTTGGCCGAAGGAGGCGGGGAGCTGTTTTTT. As protein: CASSLAEGGGELFF. Full variable domain (outside the CDR3, taken from reference TRBV5-1 and TRBJ2-2): KAGVTQTPRYLIKTRGQQVTLSCSPISGHRSVSWYQQTPGQGLQFLFEYFSETQRNKGNFPGRFSGRQFSNSRSEMNVSTLELGDSALYLCASSLAEGGGELFFGEGSRLTVL.

This clonotype has only a few counts. V gene TRBV7-2 combines with J gene TRBJ2-1, with 9 bases lining up with TRBD2. This CDR3 has 13 residues. Germline lookup yields CDR1 SGHTA and CDR2 FQGNSA. Trimming at V came to 2 bases and at J to 9 bases, leaving 2 bases not matched to a gene. CDR3 residues: CASSLKAGGEQFF. CDR3 coding DNA: TGTGCCAGCAGCTTAAAAGCGGGAGGTGAGCAGTTCTTC.

This clonotype appeared many times. The CDR3 DNA is TGTGCCAGCAGCCCTCTGAAGGGGAAAGGTGGAAACACCATATATTTT. As protein: CASSPLKGKGGNTIYF. The genes are TRBV27 and TRBJ1-3; D is possibly TRBD1 (5 bases). This CDR3 contains 16 residues. Trimming took off 6 bases at V and 3 bases at J, with 18 bases between the two ends. Germline V gene data show CDR1 as MNHEY and CDR2 as SMNVEV (reference sequence).

This clonotype was detected a few times. The chain recombines TRBV28 with TRBJ1-4; D is uncertain. This CDR3 region has 16 residues. Trimming shortened V by 2 bases and J by 0 bases, and 10 bases separated the two germline ends. CDR1 and CDR2 from the germline V gene are MDHEN and SYDVKM. The CDR3 region is CASSLLREPTNEKLFF. Here the CDR3 DNA reads TGTGCCAGCAGTTTACTCCGGGAGCCAACTAATGAAAAACTGTTTTTT.

Many counts were recorded for this clonotype. The chain is built from TRBV28 and TRBJ2-7; tentatively, D is TRBD1 (5 bases). Germline V gene data show CDR1 as MDHEN and CDR2 as SYDVKM. Trimming removed 2 bases at V and 2 bases at J, with 10 bases between. CDR3 length: 14 amino acids. This CDR3 is CASSLARAPYEQYF. The CDR3 coding sequence is TGTGCCAGCAGTTTAGCCAGGGCCCCCTACGAGCAGTACTTC. The full variable domain, in which reference TRBV28 and TRBJ2-7 provide the parts outside the CDR3, is DVKVTQSSRYLVKRTGEKVFLECVQDMDHENMFWYRQDPGLGLRLIYFSYDVKMKEKGDIPEGYSVSREKKERFSLILESASTNQTSMYLCASSLARAPYEQYFGPGTRLTVT.

The chain carries TRBV3-1 and TRBJ1-5; the D gene is possibly TRBD1 (6 bases). The germline V and J ends were trimmed by 8 bases and 6 bases, with 20 bases remaining between them. Germline V CDR1 and CDR2: LGHDT, YNNKEL (reference sequence). This CDR3 has 15 residues. CDR3 sequence (DNA): TGTGCCAGCGCCCCTGCGCAGGGGCTGAGTCAGCCCCAGCATTTT. It encodes CASAPAQGLSQPQHF.

Comments on this clonotype: A much larger clone differs from this one at a single base, so this may be a read error. The chain links TRBV18 to TRBJ1-1; D is uncertain. CDR3 size: 15 residues. The germline V gene encodes CDR1 KGHSH and CDR2 LQKENI. CDR3 coding DNA: TGTGCCAGCTCACCCATCGGGCAGTTGAACACTGAAGCTTCCTTT. Translated: CASSPIGQLNTEASF. Full variable domain (rest looked up from reference TRBV18 and TRBJ1-1): NAGVMQNPRHLVRRRGQEARLRCSPMKGHSHVYWYRQLPEEGLKFMVYLQKENIIDESGMPKERFSAEFPKEGPSILRIQQVVRGDSAAYFCASSPIGQLNTEASFGQGTRLTVV.

Only a few counts were recorded for this clonotype. V is TRBV19 and J is TRBJ2-5, with 9 bases lining up with TRBD2. Germline V gene lookup returns CDR1 LNHDA and CDR2 SQIVND (reference sequence). The CDR3 runs 14 residues. V lost 6 bases, J lost 1 base, and 3 bases stayed unmatched. The CDR3 sequence: CASRAGGGQETQYF. The CDR3 DNA reads TGTGCCAGTAGAGCGGGAGGTGGCCAAGAGACCCAGTACTTC.

The gene calls are TRBV5-1 and TRBJ1-1, with 8 bases fitting TRBD1. Per the germline V gene, CDR1 is SGHRS and CDR2 is YFSETQ. The J segment lost 5 bases and the V segment lost 5 bases, leaving 11 bases of the junction unmatched. The CDR3 runs to 15 residues. This CDR3 reads CASRMGAGGGTEAFF. CDR3 nucleotide sequence: TGCGCCAGCAGGATGGGGGCAGGGGGCGGGACTGAAGCTTTCTTT.

This clonotype was seen more than once but under ten times. The rearrangement links TRBV20-1 to TRBJ1-4, with 8 bases identical to TRBD1. The CDR3 has 13 amino acids. From germline, CDR1 is DFQATT and CDR2 SNEGSKA (reference sequence). The V gene end was trimmed by 6 bases and the J gene end by 7 bases; junction bases not matched to a gene: 7. CDR3 nucleotide sequence: TGCAGTGCGGGCAGGGGGCCTTCTGAAAAACTGTTTTTT. This gives the protein CSAGRGPSEKLFF.

This clonotype was counted at least ten times. The genes are TRBV28 and TRBJ2-7; D is unclear. Trimming took 6 bases from V and 0 from J, leaving 9 bases between them. CDR1 and CDR2 from the germline V gene are MDHEN and SYDVKM. The CDR3 contains 13 residues. CDR3 region: CASRAALSYEQYF. Written as DNA, the CDR3 is TGTGCCAGCAGGGCTGCACTCTCCTACGAGCAGTACTTC. The complete variable domain, with remaining parts taken from reference TRBV28 and TRBJ2-7, reads DVKVTQSSRYLVKRTGEKVFLECVQDMDHENMFWYRQDPGLGLRLIYFSYDVKMKEKGDIPEGYSVSREKKERFSLILESASTNQTSMYLCASRAALSYEQYFGPGTRLTVT.

This clonotype was seen a handful of times. The V and J genes are TRBV15 and TRBJ2-2, with D possibly matching TRBD2 (5 bases). V dropped 0 bases and J dropped 4 bases, with 9 bases sitting between them. The germline V gene has CDR1 LNHNV and CDR2 YYDKDF (reference sequence). This CDR3 has 15 residues. The CDR3 nucleotides are TGTGCCACCAGCAGAGATTTCAGCGGCACCGGGGAGCTGTTTTTT. Translating gives CATSRDFSGTGELFF.

J is TRBJ1-2 and V is TRBV18, with D possibly matching TRBD1 (6 bases). Germline V lookup: CDR1 KGHSH, CDR2 LQKENI. V lost 5 bases and J 5 bases, leaving 24 bases between the germline ends. This CDR3 comprises 17 residues. This CDR3 is CASSATLQQGIGYGYTF. DNA of the CDR3: TGTGCCAGCTCAGCAACCCTCCAGCAGGGGATAGGGTATGGCTACACCTTC.

The V call is TRBV2, the J call TRBJ2-1, with 9 bases that match TRBD2. Trimming took 2 bases from V and 0 from J; bases not matched to a gene: 5. CDR3 length: 17 residues. Per the germline V gene, CDR1 is SNHLY and CDR2 is FYNNEI. The chain's CDR3 is CASSETASGDSYNEQFF. The DNA for the CDR3 is TGTGCCAGCAGTGAAACGGCTAGCGGGGACTCCTACAATGAGCAGTTCTTC.

At least ten counts were recorded for this clonotype. The junction departs from germline at one end; a sequencing error may be responsible. The genes are TRBV2 and TRBJ2-7; 9 positions agree with TRBD1. The CDR3 spans 15 residues. From germline, CDR1 is SNHLY and CDR2 FYNNEI. The CDR3 here is CASRNTGTGSFEQYF. CDR3 nucleotide sequence: TGTGCCAGCAGAAACACCGGGACAGGGTCCTTCGAGCAGTACTTC.

This clonotype was counted many times. The rearrangement uses TRBV28 and TRBJ2-5, with D hard to call. Germline CDR1 reads MDHEN; CDR2 reads SYDVKM. The V and J ends lost 7 bases and 2 bases respectively, with 17 bases between them. The CDR3 has 15 residues. Here the CDR3 reads CASTHFGQVQETQYF. CDR3 DNA: TGTGCCAGCACCCATTTCGGGCAGGTTCAAGAGACCCAGTACTTC.

This clonotype was detected only a few times. The V call is TRBV12-3 or TRBV12-4, the J call TRBJ2-2, with D possibly being TRBD1 or TRBD2 (6 bases each). V lost 6 bases to trimming and J lost 5 bases, with 25 bases between them. This CDR3 has 18 amino acids. DNA of the CDR3: TGTGCCAGCAGCTCTCAACTAGGGGGTCGGAGGGGGACCGGGGAGCTGTTTTTT. Amino acid sequence: CASSSQLGGRRGTGELFF.

This clonotype was counted many times. The rearrangement links TRBV6-1 to TRBJ1-5, with D perhaps matching TRBD1 (5 bases). This CDR3 spans 13 amino acids. Germline assignment: CDR1 MNHNS and CDR2 SASEGT. V was shortened by 5 bases and J by 7 bases, with 12 bases between the two germline ends. This CDR3 is CASSLHGGQPQHF. The CDR3 DNA sequence: TGTGCCAGCAGTCTCCATGGGGGACAGCCCCAGCATTTT.

The sample holds a few counts of this clonotype. The chain couples TRBV19 to TRBJ2-2; TRBD2 aligns across 12 bases. Germline CDR1 LNHDA, CDR2 SQIVND (reference sequence). The CDR3 extends over 13 amino acids. Trimming at V came to 10 bases and at J to 6 bases, leaving 3 bases not matched to a gene. CDR3 protein: CATTSGRSGELFF. CDR3 bases: TGTGCCACCACTAGCGGGAGGTCCGGGGAGCTGTTTTTT.

This clonotype showed up just a few times. This rearrangement joins TRBV6-1 to TRBJ2-1; D may be TRBD2 (5 bases). In germline, CDR1 is MNHNS, CDR2 SASEGT. Trimming cost V 5 bases and J 0 bases, with 11 bases left between them. There are 15 residues in the CDR3. Written as DNA, the CDR3 is TGTGCCAGCAGTAGCGGCGGTCACTCCTACAATGAGCAGTTCTTC. Translation gives CASSSGGHSYNEQFF.

This clonotype occurred many times. The rearrangement uses TRBV3-1 and TRBJ2-2; 7 bases are shared with TRBD1. Losses at the gene ends were 4 bases for V and 5 bases for J; bases not matched to a gene: 7. Germline V gene data show CDR1 as LGHDT and CDR2 as YNNKEL (reference sequence). CDR3 length equals 15 residues. CDR3 loop: CASSPRGSGTGELFF. The CDR3 coding sequence is TGTGCCAGCAGCCCCAGGGGGAGTGGGACCGGGGAGCTGTTTTTT.

This clonotype was seen a handful of times. This rearrangement joins TRBV7-9 to TRBJ1-1; no clear D gene. The CDR3 length is 13 residues. Trimming took off 5 bases at V and 7 bases at J, with 14 bases between the two ends. The germline V gene has CDR1 SEHNR and CDR2 FQNEAQ (reference sequence). In nucleotides, the CDR3 is TGTGCCAGCAGCCTTGGACGGATATTTGAAGCTTTCTTT. Translating gives CASSLGRIFEAFF.

The chain carries TRBV11-2 and TRBJ2-5, with D perhaps being TRBD1 or TRBD2 (5 bases each). V was clipped by 5 bases and J by 5 bases, with 18 bases between them. Germline V CDR1 and CDR2: SGHAT, FQNNGV. CDR3 length: 15 residues. The CDR3, as DNA: TGTGCCAGCAGCCAAGGTGATAGGGACGCGGAGACCCAGTACTTC. Protein sequence: CASSQGDRDAETQYF.

This clonotype was counted once. A read error may be the cause here, since a much bigger clone is one base away. This chain connects TRBV6-1 to TRBJ1-1; D is ambiguous. This CDR3 spans 14 amino acids. V was pared by 5 bases and J by 0 bases, with 10 bases between. Germline CDR1 and CDR2: MNHNS and SASEGT. The CDR3 is CASSPNSMNTEAFF. The CDR3 DNA sequence: TGTGCCAGCAGTCCGAACAGTATGAACACTGAAGCTTTCTTT.

The chain uses TRBV6-2 or TRBV6-3 and TRBJ2-2; 15 bases are shared with TRBD2. CDR1 and CDR2 (germline): MNHEY, SVGEGT. The J segment lost 4 bases and the V segment lost 6 bases, leaving 15 bases of the junction unmatched. The CDR3 is 20 residues long. As DNA, the CDR3 is TGTGCCAGCAGCGCCCCGGGACTAGCGGGAGGCCACGGTGGCACCGGGGAGCTGTTTTTT. Protein sequence: CASSAPGLAGGHGGTGELFF.

The genes are TRBV12-3 or TRBV12-4 and TRBJ1-5; D might be TRBD1 (5 bases). CDR3 size: 14 residues. With 4 bases removed from V and 7 bases from J, the gap between germline ends came to 14 bases. The CDR3 loop reads CASSSQGTFQPQHF. As DNA, the CDR3 is TGTGCCAGCAGTTCACAAGGGACGTTCCAGCCCCAGCATTTT.

This clonotype was seen a handful of times. This chain connects TRBV27 to TRBJ2-7; 13 nucleotides match TRBD2. The CDR3 is 17 amino acids. Germline V gives CDR1 MNHEY, CDR2 SMNVEV (reference sequence). The V segment lost 4 bases and the J segment 4 bases; nucleotides outside the gene matches: 10. The CDR3 sequence: CASSSLRLAGGKYEQYF. The CDR3 nucleotides read TGTGCCAGCAGTTCGCTAAGACTAGCGGGAGGAAAGTACGAGCAGTACTTC.

This clonotype has only a few counts. The chain joins TRBV6-1 to TRBJ2-7; D gene ambiguous. The CDR3 sequence is 13 residues long. V was cut by 7 bases and J by 3 bases, with 13 bases left in between. Germline V gives CDR1 MNHNS, CDR2 SASEGT. The CDR3 sequence is CASKVQSGYEQYF. Written as DNA, the CDR3 is TGTGCCAGCAAAGTTCAATCCGGCTACGAGCAGTACTTC.

This clonotype was counted many times. The chain couples TRBV5-1 to TRBJ2-1, with 10 positions matching TRBD2. Germline V lookup: CDR1 SGHRS, CDR2 YFSETQ. This CDR3 comprises 15 residues. V shed 0 bases and J 7 bases; nucleotides not matched to a gene: 4. The CDR3 region has the DNA TGCGCCAGCAGCTTGGCGGCTAGCGGGAGTAATGAGCAGTTCTTC. Residues: CASSLAASGSNEQFF.